This entry is about one T cell receptor (beta chain). This CDR3 is built from 17 residues. Trimming removed 8 bases at V and 0 bases at J, with 20 bases between. In germline, CDR1 is MGHRA, CDR2 YSYEKL. A second roughly 6 to 11 cycle PCR used barcoded and J-beta primers. TCRdb ran MiXCR on the 5' RACE reads and lists one entry per CDR3 protein. The sample contains roughly 800,000 distinct CDR3 sequences, 35% to 40% of which appear only once. Whenever a sample was processed, at least 6 million PBMCs were isolated. Extraction yielded at least 6 micrograms of total RNA per sample. These data belong to a study of blood T cells in healthy people across ages.

Material for sequencing was blood. This rearrangement joins TRBV4-1 to TRBJ2-1; possibly TRBD2 for D (5 bases). The source of this sequence is a man younger than 30 in good health. CDR3 bases: TGCGCCAGCGGAGTAGGAGGCCTCCTTGTCTCCTACAATGAGCAGTTCTTC. Protein: CASGVGGLLVSYNEQFF.